The present TCR beta chain was sequenced within a study of molecular identifiers for immune sequencing clone quantification. This clonotype was seen many times. The V gene lost 6 bases and the J gene lost 0 bases, with 15 bases spanning the gap. The CDR3 is 14 residues long. The germline CDR1 and CDR2 sequences are DFQATT and SNEGSKA (reference sequence). TCRdb fed the PCR reads into MiXCR, producing one record per CDR3 protein. In the table there are over 600,000 distinct CDR3 sequences, roughly 21% of which are singletons. The chain links TRBV20-1 to TRBJ2-7, with a possible D match to TRBD1 (6 bases). The receptor was isolated from a human donor in good health. Some libraries in this study had Jurkat cell RNA spiked in. Sequencing was carried out using naive CD8+ T cells from blood, with Jurkat cell RNA spiked in. As to subset: FACS-sorted CD8+CD4-CCR7+CD45RA+ naive T cells. The CDR3 coding sequence is TGCAGTGCGGAAGACAGGTTGACCTCCTACGAGCAGTACTTC. As protein: CSAEDRLTSYEQYF.